This T cell receptor beta chain comes out of a study of blood T cell repertoires in COVID-19. This clone is a singleton in its sample. Method: immunoSEQ multiplex PCR; TCRdb's copy keeps in-frame clones and lacks some. The sample carries some 140,000 clones, less than 90% recorded once. The source material was PBMCs or T cells enriched from blood (not recorded which). This receptor was identified in a man between 40 and 49 years old with acute COVID-19.

The DNA for the CDR3 is TGTGCCAGCAGCCCGGGACAGGGGGCCTCCGAGCAGTACTTC. Protein: CASSPGQGASEQYF. This chain joins TRBV2 and TRBJ2-7, with TRBD1 matching 12 bases. V was pared by 6 bases and J by 6 bases, with 6 bases of the junction left unmatched. Germline CDR1 is SNHLY and CDR2 is FYNNEI. The CDR3 spans 14 residues.